The clone carrying this TCR beta chain appeared a few times. Antigen: not known. 13 Jbeta primers and 60 Vbeta primers were used for the PCR. Libraries were prepared by immunoSEQ multiplex PCR; TCRdb keeps only in-frame clonotypes and omits some of them. The profile covers about 170,000 clones, with 80% to 90% appearing a single time and about 0.8% taken by the ten largest. The sample belongs to a study of cytomegalovirus exposure and HLA in healthy donors. Study results and limitations: The study had only CMV serostatus as immune exposure information. In a later analysis, the majority of CMV-associated beta chains seemingly showed HLA restriction. The classifier was said to identify cytomegalovirus status with high specificity and sensitivity. Sequencing depth across donors, presence/absence analyses assumed, was roughly uniform.

This TCR was recovered from a woman aged 18-35 years in good health and CMV-seronegative. What was sequenced was PBMCs.

In nucleotides, the CDR3 is TGCGCCAGCAGCTCTCAGCCGGGTGATAATCAGCCCCAGCATTTT. Translating gives CASSSQPGDNQPQHF. This chain connects TRBV5-1 to TRBJ1-5; D is undetermined. With 3 bases removed from V and 4 bases from J, the gap between germline ends came to 14 bases. Germline CDR1 is SGHRS and CDR2 is YFSETQ. The CDR3 covers 15 residues.